This TCR beta chain was found in a study of chemoradiotherapy in HPV16-positive cancers. General observations from the study: Candidate HPV-specific clones and E7-related TCR motifs grew in tumor during treatment.

V was clipped by 5 bases and J by 6 bases; unmatched bases: 8. CDR1 MDHEN and CDR2 SYDVKM come from the germline V gene. The CDR3 covers 14 residues. In regard to this clone: What it binds is unknown.

Profiling relied on immunoSEQ multiplex PCR, and the TCRdb table lists in-frame clones only, not all of them. The sample includes about 21,000 clones, about 90% seen only once; the top ten take about 2.4%. This chain joins TRBV28 and TRBJ1-1, with 8 nucleotides matching TRBD1. Here the sequenced sample was blood, taken from a patient who underwent chemoradiotherapy. The receptor was isolated from a human donor with HPV-associated anogenital cancer. CDR3 residues: CASSTDRGRAEAFF. CDR3 coding DNA: TGTGCCAGCAGTACCGACAGGGGTCGAGCTGAAGCTTTCTTT.